This T cell receptor beta chain was recovered during a study of cytomegalovirus exposure and HLA in healthy donors. Study-level results: Per a prior analysis, the majority of TCR beta V segments were productive roughly 90% or roughly 30% of the time. On later analysis, the bulk of CMV-associated TCR beta chains appeared to be HLA-restricted.

J was trimmed by 4 bases and V by 3 bases; bases with no gene match: 8. The germline V gene has CDR1 ENHRY and CDR2 SYGVKD. This CDR3 comprises 16 residues. About this clone: Its specificity is unknown.

Samples came from healthy bone marrow donors. In the PCR, 60 Vbeta and 13 Jbeta primers were used. Using immunoSEQ multiplex PCR, the repertoire was profiled, and TCRdb retains in-frame clones only, with some absent. The sample shows 170,000 or so clones, 75% to 90% of them seen only once. The chain uses TRBV10-3 and TRBJ1-1; 10 bases are shared with TRBD1. Sequenced sample: PBMCs. This TCR was sampled from a man aged 45-65 years in good health and CMV-seronegative. CDR3 nucleotide sequence: TGTGCCATCAGTGATGGACAGGGGGGAAAGATCACTGAAGCTTTCTTT. Its protein is CAISDGQGGKITEAFF.